The 24 T cell receptor beta chains below all came from one sample that was sequenced in a study of cytomegalovirus exposure and HLA in healthy donors (dated by TCRdb to 2015 to 2018). Receptor amplification or capture employed the immunoSEQ multiplex PCR assay. For the multiplex PCR, a mixture combining 60 forward primers for TCR Vbeta segments and 13 reverse primers for TCR Jbeta segments was used. TCRdb carries this immuneACCESS record with in-frame sequences only. Its versions omit some clonotypes, under half of them owing to an unresolved V gene in the studies checked, with the rest unexplained. The sample table lists about 180,000 clones, almost 85% of them with a count of one. Together, the top ten hold under 1.1% of the sample. The sequencing sample was made of PBMCs. Receptor source: a man aged 30 to 45 in good health and CMV-seronegative.

This clone was counted between two and nine times. An end of the junction does not agree with germline; a read error may underlie this. The chain carries TRBV7-7 and TRBJ2-5, with 8 bases fitting TRBD1. This CDR3 has 14 residues. Germline-derived CDR1 and CDR2 are SSHAT and FNYEAQ (reference sequence). CDR3 coding DNA: TGTGCTAGCAGCTTAAACGGACAGGGAGAGACCCAGTACTTC. Translated, it gives CASSLNGQGETQYF. The full variable domain, its missing parts supplied by reference TRBV7-7 and TRBJ2-5, is GAGVSQSPRYKVTKRGQDVTLRCDPISSHATLYWYQQALGQGPEFLTYFNYEAQPDKSGLPSDRFSAERPEGSISTLTIQRTEQRDSAMYRCASSLNGQGETQYFGPGTRLLVL.

V is TRBV11-2 and J is TRBJ2-3; 9 bases fit TRBD2. V lost 5 bases, J lost 5 bases, and 11 bases stayed unmatched. CDR1 is SGHAT, CDR2 FQNNGV, per germline. CDR3 size: 16 residues. The CDR3 sequence: CASSARPTSGLDTQYF. The CDR3 DNA is TGTGCCAGCAGCGCCCGACCAACTAGCGGGCTAGATACGCAGTATTTT.

This clone was counted only a few times. The J gene is TRBJ1-5, the V gene TRBV28; D gene unclear. Per germline, CDR1 MDHEN and CDR2 SYDVKM. The CDR3 extends over 13 amino acids. Trimming cost V 7 bases and J 7 bases, with 14 bases left between them. CDR3 coding DNA: TGTGCCAGCACATCACGGGGAAAGCAGCCCCAGCATTTT. It is translated as CASTSRGKQPQHF.

V usage is TRBV10-2 and J usage is TRBJ1-4, with 7 bases lining up with TRBD1. The length of the CDR3 is 15 residues. CDR1 and CDR2 (germline): WSHSY, SAAADI. The V segment lost 0 bases and the J segment 7 bases; nucleotides outside the gene matches: 5. Here the CDR3 reads CASSESTGLVEKLFF. In nucleotides, the CDR3 is TGCGCCAGCAGTGAGTCGACAGGGTTGGTTGAAAAACTGTTTTTT.

The chain joins TRBV5-1 to TRBJ1-4; TRBD1 agrees at 12 bases. Germline V gene sequence: CDR1 SGHRS, CDR2 YFSETQ. The length of the CDR3 is 15 residues. V lost 3 bases, J lost 7 bases, and 4 bases stayed unmatched. CDR3 in amino acids: CASSWGTGGVEKLFF. CDR3 bases: TGCGCCAGCAGCTGGGGGACAGGGGGCGTTGAAAAACTGTTTTTT.

The chain employs TRBV15 and TRBJ2-5; 11 bases agree with TRBD2. J lost 7 bases, V lost 5 bases, and 18 bases had no gene match. The CDR3 length is 18 residues. CDR1 and CDR2 (germline): LNHNV, YYDKDF (reference sequence). CDR3 bases: TGTGCCACCAGCGGACCGGGACTAGCGGTCAATAAGGGGGGGACCCAGTACTTC. Protein sequence: CATSGPGLAVNKGGTQYF.

This sequence joins TRBV5-1 and TRBJ1-4; weak D call: TRBD1 (6 bases). Between the trimmed V and J ends, which lost 4 bases and 4 bases, there was a span of 14 bases. Looked up from germline, CDR1 is SGHRS and CDR2 is YFSETQ. The CDR3 is made up of 15 amino acids. The CDR3 nucleotides are TGCGCCAGCAGCCGGAGGGGGGGGAATAATGAAAAACTGTTTTTT. Its protein is CASSRRGGNNEKLFF. Drawing the rest from reference TRBV5-1 and TRBJ1-4, the complete variable domain is KAGVTQTPRYLIKTRGQQVTLSCSPISGHRSVSWYQQTPGQGLQFLFEYFSETQRNKGNFPGRFSGRQFSNSRSEMNVSTLELGDSALYLCASSRRGGNNEKLFFGSGTQLSVL.

The chain recombines TRBV10-1 with TRBJ1-5; no clear D gene. The CDR3 consists of 12 residues. V was pared by 0 bases and J by 5 bases, with 2 bases between. In germline, CDR1 is WNHNN, CDR2 SYGVQD (reference sequence). The CDR3 sequence is CASSESYQPQHF. The DNA for the CDR3 is TGCGCCAGCAGTGAGTCCTATCAGCCCCAGCATTTT.

The chain couples TRBV19 to TRBJ2-5; 8 bases agree with TRBD1. J was trimmed by 3 bases and V by 3 bases; bases with no gene match: 3. The CDR3 length is 14 residues. Germline lookup yields CDR1 LNHDA and CDR2 SQIVND (reference sequence). CDR3 residues: CASSMTGAEETQYF. CDR3 in DNA: TGTGCCAGTAGTATGACAGGGGCCGAAGAGACCCAGTACTTC.

This chain links TRBV14 with TRBJ2-4; 7 bases match TRBD1. The CDR3 totals 14 residues. Germline CDR1 SGHDN, CDR2 FVKESK. V dropped 1 base and J dropped 10; count of bases not matched to a gene: 7. DNA of the CDR3: TGTGCCAGCAGCCAAGGGGGCACAGGGGTTATTCAGTACTTC. It specifies CASSQGGTGVIQYF.

The chain employs TRBV11-3 and TRBJ2-2; 7 nucleotides agree with TRBD2. After removal of 5 bases from V and 5 bases from J, the junction contained 14 bases not matched to a gene. There are 17 residues in the CDR3. Germline CDR1 and CDR2: SGHNT and YENEEA. The CDR3 sequence is CASSRYVGGSGTGELFF. DNA for the CDR3: TGTGCCAGCAGCCGATATGTTGGCGGGAGTGGAACCGGGGAGCTGTTTTTT.

Worth noting for this clone: No DNA is shown, since the ends of the CDR3 on it are uncertain; the CDR3 is the one TCRdb lists. J is TRBJ2-7 and V is TRBV27; the D call in the table, TRBD1, was not verified against the DNA. The CDR3 is made up of 15 amino acids, end residues included. Germline CDR1 is MNHEY and CDR2 is SMNVEV (reference sequence). CDR3 in amino acids: CASSFLAGGGYEQYF.

The chain links TRBV30 to TRBJ2-6; D uncertain. The CDR3 spans 15 residues. The germline CDR1 and CDR2 sequences are GTSNPN and SVGIG (reference sequence). V was cut by 5 bases and J by 0 bases, with 11 bases left in between. CDR3 sequence: CAWAVGTSGANVLTF. Written as DNA, the CDR3 is TGTGCCTGGGCGGTAGGAACCTCTGGGGCCAACGTCCTGACTTTC.

The chain recombines TRBV5-1 with TRBJ2-7; 7 nucleotides match TRBD1. Germline CDR1 SGHRS, CDR2 YFSETQ. V lost 4 bases and J lost 4; bases outside the gene matches: 8. This CDR3 spans 14 amino acids. The DNA of the CDR3 is TGCGCCAGCAGCGCTAGGGACAGCCTTTACGAGCAGTACTTC. Translated: CASSARDSLYEQYF.

The V gene is TRBV2, the J gene TRBJ2-7, with D perhaps TRBD1 (6 bases). The CDR3 consists of 13 residues. Germline CDR1 and CDR2: SNHLY and FYNNEI. The ends were cut back, 7 bases at V and 5 bases at J, with 15 bases in the middle. CDR3 loop: CASNIFRGDEQYF. CDR3 DNA: TGTGCCAGCAACATATTCAGGGGCGACGAGCAGTACTTC.

V gene TRBV19 combines with J gene TRBJ1-1; tentative D call: TRBD1 (5 bases). Per the germline V gene, CDR1 is LNHDA and CDR2 is SQIVND (reference sequence). Trimming left V 11 bases short and J 4 bases short, with 26 bases between. The CDR3 is 16 amino acids. Here the CDR3 DNA reads TGTGCCTCTAAGAGAACAGGATTAAAACAGAGCACTGAAGCTTTCTTT. Protein product: CASKRTGLKQSTEAFF.

This chain uses TRBV7-7 with TRBJ2-5; the match to TRBD2 covers 10 bases. The CDR3 length is 17 residues. Trimming cost V 5 bases and J 4 bases; bases outside gene matches: 13. CDR1 and CDR2 from the germline V gene are SSHAT and FNYEAQ (reference sequence). This CDR3 is CASSPGASGSLGETQYF. DNA for the CDR3: TGTGCCAGCAGCCCAGGGGCTAGCGGGAGTCTCGGAGAGACCCAGTACTTC. Based on the CDR3 plus reference TRBV7-7 and TRBJ2-5, the full variable domain is GAGVSQSPRYKVTKRGQDVTLRCDPISSHATLYWYQQALGQGPEFLTYFNYEAQPDKSGLPSDRFSAERPEGSISTLTIQRTEQRDSAMYRCASSPGASGSLGETQYFGPGTRLLVL.

The chain is built from TRBV5-1 and TRBJ2-3; 8 bases are shared with TRBD1. The CDR3 runs 16 residues. J lost 0 bases, V lost 4 bases, and 7 bases had no gene match. Per germline, CDR1 SGHRS and CDR2 YFSETQ. The CDR3 loop is CASSQQGASSTDTQYF. The CDR3 DNA reads as TGCGCCAGCAGCCAGCAGGGGGCCTCTAGCACAGATACGCAGTATTTT.

V usage is TRBV11-3 and J usage is TRBJ1-4, with TRBD1 matching 9 bases. The CDR3 is 16 residues long. Looked up from germline, CDR1 is SGHNT and CDR2 is YENEEA. V trimming: 5 bases; J trimming: 0 bases; junction bases outside the gene matches: 4. Here the CDR3 DNA reads TGTGCCAGCAGCGGGACAGGGACTGCAACTAATGAAAAACTGTTTTTT. It is translated as CASSGTGTATNEKLFF.

The rearrangement joins TRBV6-5 to TRBJ1-3; unclear D gene. V lost 0 bases, J lost 0 bases, and 6 bases lay in between. CDR3 size: 15 residues. Germline V gives CDR1 MNHEY, CDR2 SVGAGI. CDR3 sequence (DNA): TGTGCCAGCAGTTACTCGGAGGGCTCTGGAAACACCATATATTTT. Its protein product is CASSYSEGSGNTIYF.

The chain uses TRBV7-2 and TRBJ2-7; the match to TRBD2 covers 13 bases. V shed 0 bases and J 2 bases; nucleotides not matched to a gene: 4. Germline V gene lookup returns CDR1 SGHTA and CDR2 FQGNSA. The CDR3 totals 17 residues. Here the CDR3 reads CASSLAPTSGGAYEQYF. Written as DNA, the CDR3 is TGTGCCAGCAGCTTAGCTCCCACTAGCGGGGGGGCCTACGAGCAGTACTTC.

V gene TRBV2 combines with J gene TRBJ2-3, with a tentative D call TRBD1 (6 bases). V dropped 3 bases and J dropped 5 bases, with 15 bases sitting between them. The CDR3 runs 15 residues. The V gene's germline CDR1 is SNHLY and CDR2 FYNNEI. This chain's CDR3 is CASSEEDSSGDTQYF. The CDR3 coding sequence is TGTGCCAGCAGTGAGGAGGACAGCAGCGGAGATACGCAGTATTTT.

In this sample, this clone turned up a few times. The chain uses TRBV6-5 and TRBJ2-1, with TRBD1 identical over 7 bases. The germline V gene has CDR1 MNHEY and CDR2 SVGAGI. V lost 2 bases to trimming and J lost 5 bases; unmatched junction nucleotides: 3. This CDR3 spans 14 amino acids. The CDR3 coding sequence is TGTGCCAGCAGTTACCTGGGGACAGACAATGAGCAGTTCTTC. It is translated as CASSYLGTDNEQFF.

The rearrangement joins TRBV4-3 to TRBJ1-5; 7 bases are a match to TRBD1. Germline V lookup: CDR1 LGHNA, CDR2 YSLEER. Unmatched junction bases numbered 4, after V lost 1 base and J lost 4 bases. The CDR3 totals 15 residues. This chain's CDR3 is CASSQAAGGNQPQHF. The CDR3 coding sequence is TGCGCCAGCAGCCAAGCCGCAGGGGGAAATCAGCCCCAGCATTTT.